This paragraph reports one T cell receptor beta chain. The antigen remains unidentified. Using immunoSEQ multiplex PCR, the repertoire was profiled, and TCRdb retains in-frame clones only, with some absent. Counted here are 330,000 or so clones, around 66% occurring once; the ten biggest clones make up 5% to 6.5%. The source of the sample is a study of cytotoxic CD8 clonotypes in ibrutinib-treated CLL. Study summary: Complete response was seen in 2 patients and partial in around 24; roughly twelve progressed and some 14 stayed remitted after a median around 64 months. Study-wide points: Age-matched healthy donor levels were exceeded by baseline clonality, which tracked circulating CD8+ T-cell counts. Public clonotypes, rarely seen, contracted or held steady on treatment. Higher clonality was seen at ibrutinib response and a return toward baseline at progression.

The CDR3 totals 13 residues. Germline V CDR1 and CDR2: SQVTM, ANQGSEA. Trimming pared 1 base from V and 3 bases from J, leaving 9 bases between. Sequenced here: PBMCs, sampled after 36 months of ibrutinib treatment. This chain links TRBV29-1 with TRBJ2-5; D is unclear. The receptor was isolated from a human donor with chronic lymphocytic leukemia. CDR3 in DNA: TGCAGCGTTGAAGGGGTAGCAGAAGAGACCCAGTACTTC. Amino acids: CSVEGVAEETQYF.